This T cell receptor (beta chain) was observed in a study of T cell responses to AZD1222 COVID-19 vaccine. General observations from the study: Sampling that yielded the repertoires occurred only after the peak T cell response.

Between the trimmed V and J ends, which lost 10 bases and 4 bases, there was a span of 16 bases. CDR1 is MDHEN, CDR2 SYDVKM, per germline. The CDR3 sequence is 13 residues long. Sequenced by immunoSEQ multiplex PCR; TCRdb stores in-frame clones only, minus some. The sample records around 120,000 clones, 92% being singletons. This clone showed up just once. Its cognate antigen is unknown. The chain employs TRBV28 and TRBJ1-2; D gene unclear. Sequenced material: peripheral blood, taken on day 0 of AZD1222 vaccination. The source is an adult in good health. The CDR3 region has the DNA TGTGCCACCAAAAGGACGGGCTTCTATGGCTACACCTTC. It specifies CATKRTGFYGYTF.